Listed below are T cell receptor beta chains from one sample, sequenced in a study of T cells after yellow fever vaccination. TCRdb recomputed calls from the 5' RACE reads with MiXCR, one row per CDR3 protein. The top ten clones hold 18% of a sample with around 360,000 distinct CDR3 sequences, around a tenth of them seen once. Sequences were derived from PBMCs, sampled on the day of the first yellow fever vaccination. These receptors were collected from a young man who received the YFV17D yellow fever vaccine. The CDR3 runs from the conserved cysteine through the conserved F or W. The D gene is left open where the match is weak. Some rows mark clone size as missing; the rest say once, few, many or name a class of expanded clone.

>TRBV5-4|few|TRBJ1-4|TRBD1
CASSSVPGQGRNEKLFF
TGTGCCAGCAGTTCAGTCCCGGGACAGGGGCGGAATGAAAAACTGTTTTTT
>TRBV6-4|.|TRBJ2-1|.
CTCSLARLLGGRYNEQFF
TGTACCTGCAGTTTAGCCCGCCTTTTGGGGGGGCGGTACAATGAGCAGTTCTTC
>TRBV6-2/TRBV6-3|.|TRBJ1-5|.
CASSYSGPLQPQHF
TGTGCCAGCAGTTACTCCGGGCCCCTTCAGCCCCAGCATTTT
>TRBV19|.|TRBJ1-1|.
CASSVWGTEAFF
TGTGCCAGTAGTGTTTGGGGGACTGAAGCTTTCTTT
>TRBV10-2|few|TRBJ2-3|.
CASSDRPWYGDTQYF
TGCGCCAGCAGTGACCGCCCCTGGTATGGAGATACGCAGTATTTT
>TRBV7-2|.|TRBJ2-5|TRBD2
CASSLAETSLETQYF
TGTGCCAGCAGCTTAGCTGAGACTAGCCTGGAGACCCAGTACTTC
>TRBV7-9|.|TRBJ1-1|.
CASSLAGGVTEAFF
TGTGCCAGCAGCTTAGCAGGGGGAGTGACTGAAGCTTTCTTT
>TRBV5-4|few|TRBJ1-2|.
CASSLVILQGRDGYTF
TGTGCCAGCAGCTTGGTTATTCTCCAGGGGCGGGATGGCTACACCTTC
>TRBV5-1|many|TRBJ2-7|TRBD1
CASSWDGTGFEQYF
TGCGCCAGCAGCTGGGACGGGACAGGGTTCGAGCAGTACTTC
>TRBV4-1|once|TRBJ2-7|.
CASSQDRTTYEQYF
TGCGCCAGCAGCCAAGACCGCACCACCTACGAGCAGTACTTC
>TRBV5-1|.|TRBJ2-5|.
CASSYGGPGEETQYF
TGCGCCAGCAGCTATGGGGGGCCGGGGGAAGAGACCCAGTACTTC
>TRBV4-3|few|TRBJ2-3|TRBD1
CASSHRDRVGDTQYF
TGCGCCAGCAGCCATCGGGACAGGGTGGGAGATACGCAGTATTTT
>TRBV7-2|.|TRBJ2-5|.
CASSFRDWETQYF
TGTGCCAGCAGCTTCCGGGACTGGGAGACCCAGTACTTC
>TRBV5-1|few|TRBJ2-2|.
CASSFNSGELFF
TGCGCCAGCAGCTTTAATTCCGGGGAGCTGTTTTTT
>TRBV7-8|.|TRBJ2-7|.
CASSPDSIEQYF
TGTGCCAGCAGCCCTGACAGTATCGAGCAGTACTTC
>TRBV18|few|TRBJ2-1|.
CASSNSFGTANNEQFF
TGTGCCAGCTCAAACTCTTTCGGGACGGCCAACAATGAGCAGTTCTTC
>TRBV15|.|TRBJ1-5|.
CATSRPRQGMSQPQHF
TGTGCCACCAGCAGACCTCGGCAGGGGATGTCTCAGCCCCAGCATTTT
>TRBV30|.|TRBJ2-1|.
CAWTPSPAYNEQFF
TGTGCCTGGACCCCTTCACCCGCCTACAATGAGCAGTTCTTC
>TRBV5-1|many|TRBJ1-4|TRBD1
CASSFGTDNEKLFF
TGCGCCAGCAGCTTCGGGACAGATAATGAAAAACTGTTTTTT
>TRBV5-4|few|TRBJ1-6|TRBD1
CASSLGQGVGSPLHF
TGTGCCAGCAGCTTAGGACAGGGGGTAGGGTCACCCCTCCACTTT
>TRBV7-3|few|TRBJ2-2|.
CASSSAAGGELFF
TGTGCCAGCAGCTCGGCAGCGGGCGGGGAGCTGTTTTTT
>TRBV7-8|few|TRBJ2-1|.
CASEEGSSDEQFF
TGTGCCAGCGAGGAAGGGAGTAGCGATGAGCAGTTCTTC
>TRBV29-1|.|TRBJ1-1|.
CSAEGYTEAFF
TGCAGCGCCGAGGGGTACACTGAAGCTTTCTTT
>TRBV20-1|few|TRBJ1-2|TRBD1
CSARAGQIYGYTF
TGCAGTGCTAGAGCGGGACAGATCTATGGCTACACCTTC
>TRBV20-1|few|TRBJ1-1|.
CSARSDANTEAFF
TGCAGTGCTAGATCTGATGCGAACACTGAAGCTTTCTTT
>TRBV4-3|few|TRBJ2-5|TRBD1
CASSQVMDRGQTQYF
TGCGCCAGCAGCCAAGTGATGGACAGGGGACAGACCCAGTACTTC